This T cell receptor (beta chain) was documented in a study of T cells in women clearing cervical HPV infection. Genomic DNA, averaging about 1,200 ng per sample, yielded TCR beta CDR3 via immunoSEQ. The data were produced by immunoSEQ multiplex PCR, yet TCRdb's version contains in-frame clones alone and is incomplete. The sample data list about 36,000 clones. Whole-study findings and limits: Combining TCR richness with V gene abundances gave roughly 0.84 AUC.

From germline, CDR1 is SGHDN and CDR2 FVKESK. The V and J ends lost 0 bases and 5 bases respectively, with 19 bases between them. CDR3 length: 18 residues. About this clone: Its antigen is unknown. The missing CDR3 end, 3 residues past where the read stops, is filled in from the germline J gene.

This rearrangement joins TRBV14 to TRBJ2-2; TRBD1 might be the D (5 bases). The sequencing sample was made of blood buffy coat. The clonotype was recovered from a woman between 18 and 75 years old with a cervical HPV16 infection that either progressed to CIN3+ or cleared (not recorded which). The part of the CDR3 DNA that was read is TGTGCCAGCAGCCAAGAAGGCAACTGGGGCGGTCAAACCGGGGAG. Protein product: CASSQEGNWGGQTGE. The whole CDR3 region reads CASSQEGNWGGQTGELFF.